This TCR beta chain is drawn from a study of shared clonotypes between healthy human individuals. Study summary: Aged 18 to 49, the donors were two women and a few men. Study-wide results and limits: When naive CD4 clonotypes were compared across several donors, around 4.6% were shared. Non-shared clonotypes had lower generation probabilities than those shared by all four donors.

With 1 base clipped from V and 4 bases from J, the junction kept 2 bases outside the gene matches. This CDR3 has 14 residues. The germline V gene has CDR1 LNHDA and CDR2 SQIVND (reference sequence). With respect to this clone: What it recognizes is unknown.

Naive CD8 cells comprised CD45RO-negative, CCR7-positively selected cells, excluding terminally differentiated effector memory CD45RA+ cells. Sequencing used immunoSEQ multiplex PCR; TCRdb keeps in-frame clones, though not all of them. Altogether about 2 million clones are present, about 95% being singletons, with the ten largest covering more than 0.95%. The sequencing sample was made of naive CD8+ T cells sorted from blood. The sequence was obtained from a young man in good health. The V and J genes are TRBV19 and TRBJ2-3; 7 bases fit TRBD2. Written as DNA, the CDR3 is TGTGCCAGTAGTATAGCTAGCGGCCCAGATACGCAGTATTTT. This gives the protein CASSIASGPDTQYF.